This TCR beta chain came from a study of T-cell reconstitution after alpha-beta-depleted transplantation in children. V lost 6 bases and J lost 2; bases outside the gene matches: 7. The CDR3 sequence is 15 residues long. Germline lookup yields CDR1 KGHSH and CDR2 LQKENI. Preparing the TCRbeta library involved the use of unique molecular identifiers. TCRdb independently ran MiXCR on the PCR reads; one entry per CDR3 protein. The sample holds about 640,000 distinct CDR3 sequences; roughly 13% are singletons and the top ten take around 2%. The sequence was collected from a male patient younger than 18 who had a stem cell transplant for acute myeloid leukemia, so the T cells may come from the graft donor. The sample consisted of PBMCs, mostly from graft donor cells, taken 360 days after TCRalphabeta/CD19-depleted stem cell transplant. The chain combines TRBV18 with TRBJ2-1; the match to TRBD1 covers 7 bases. CDR3 sequence reads: CASSPPDRTYNEQFF. Here the CDR3 DNA reads TGTGCCAGCTCTCCCCCGGACAGGACCTACAATGAGCAGTTCTTC.